This section outlines one TCR beta chain sequence together with its context. Which antigen it targets is not known. No base qualities exist here, and no much larger clone lies one base off it. Spanning cysteine to phenylalanine, the CDR3 consists of 13 amino acids. Left in the record is the CDR3 DNA by itself, 39 bases read in frame from the first base. CDR1 and CDR2 (SGHTA, FQGNSA) derive from the germline V gene. The junction shows trimming of 5 bases on V and 4 bases on J, plus 11 bases between the germline ends. This entry is derived from a study of blood T cell repertoires in COVID-19 (TCRdb year 2020). Notes on the research overall: Collaborator samples came from the United States, Italy and Spain and covered acute and convalescent phases of COVID-19. The prospective study material was composed of cDNA or gDNA derived from T cells, B-cell-depleted T cells, or PBMCs. Subjects who had been exposed to COVID-19, were actively infected with it, or had recovered from it provided the deeply sampled blood TCRbeta repertoires that made up the dataset. The repertoires were released in a freely available public database intended as a resource for research on the immune response to SARS-CoV-2. The samples were drawn from two sources: the first 160 participants of the ongoing ImmuneRACE study, and over 1,000 subjects contributed by 6 global collaborators. The sample metadata nearly always contained a de-identified subject ID, COVID-19 status, age in years and sex. Where available, HLA class I and class II types were obtained from metadata supplied by the sample provider rather than from assay-based typing.

The study at large found these results: The quantity of clinical and demographic metadata differed by source and by participant and was supplied without curation.

The immunoSEQ Assay, a bias-controlled multiplex PCR, was used to amplify TCRbeta CDR3 regions from genomic DNA. Per the source publication's procedure: The number of nucleated cells in each sample was estimated by amplification of reference gene primers within the assay. To quantify the absolute abundance of each unique TCRbeta CDR3 rearrangement, sequence reads were collapsed and filtered. For each sample, productive Simpson clonality was calculated as the square root of Simpson's diversity index over productive rearrangements. TCRdb took this table from immuneACCESS and kept in-frame rearrangements with V and J called. Such tables lack part of the clones; where checked against another copy, unresolved V genes explain under half of the gap, and the rest is unexplained. V and J calls plus clone size are reproduced from that table; the DNA served to infer D and trimming. This sample has around 200,000 clones in its table, and 86% of those were observed once. About 4% of the sample is taken by the ten largest.

In the prospective study, participants were roughly 18 to 95 years old, resided in 24 geographic areas of the United States, and were enrolled through a virtual design. To assign participants to cohorts, the prospective study relied on clinical history that participants themselves reported in a screening survey and a study questionnaire. Exposed participants had been in contact, within 2 weeks of entering the study, with a person who had a PCR-confirmed or clinician-diagnosed case of COVID-19. Each participant in the prospective study had whole blood, serum and a nasopharyngeal or oropharyngeal swab collected by mobile phlebotomists. Additional blood draws and questionnaires over a roughly two-month period could optionally be provided by prospective study participants. Prospective study blood samples were shipped either frozen or at room temperature before DNA extraction.

The TCR originated in a young woman who had been exposed to COVID-19. The chain is made from TRBV7-2 and TRBJ1-2, with the D gene call left open. The sequencing input was PBMCs or T cells enriched from blood (not recorded which). This receptor carries the CDR3 CASSRPGIYGYTF. The DNA is TGTGCCAGCAGCAGACCCGGGATCTATGGCTACACCTTC.